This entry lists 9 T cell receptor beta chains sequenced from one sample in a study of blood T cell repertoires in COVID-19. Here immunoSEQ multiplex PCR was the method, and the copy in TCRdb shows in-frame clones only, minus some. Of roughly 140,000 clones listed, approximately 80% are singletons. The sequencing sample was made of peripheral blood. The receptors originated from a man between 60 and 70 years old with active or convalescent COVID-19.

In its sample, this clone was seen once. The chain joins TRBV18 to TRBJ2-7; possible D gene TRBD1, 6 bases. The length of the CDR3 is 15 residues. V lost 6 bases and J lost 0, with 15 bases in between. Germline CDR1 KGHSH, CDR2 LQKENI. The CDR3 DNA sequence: TGTGCCAGCTCTTCCGGACAGTTGAGCTCCTACGAGCAGTACTTC. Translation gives CASSSGQLSSYEQYF.

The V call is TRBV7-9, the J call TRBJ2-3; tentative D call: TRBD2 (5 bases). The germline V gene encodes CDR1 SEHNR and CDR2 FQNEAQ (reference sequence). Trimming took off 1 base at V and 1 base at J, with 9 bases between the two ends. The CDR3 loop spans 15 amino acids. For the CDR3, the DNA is TGTGCCAGCAGCTTAGGTTCCGGGGGCACAGATACGCAGTATTTT. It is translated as CASSLGSGGTDTQYF.

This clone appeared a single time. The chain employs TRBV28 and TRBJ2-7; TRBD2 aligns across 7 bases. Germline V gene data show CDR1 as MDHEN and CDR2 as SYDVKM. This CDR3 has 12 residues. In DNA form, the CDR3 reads TGTGCGGCAGCCCGGGAGGCCTACGAGCAGTACTTC. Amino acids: CAAAREAYEQYF.

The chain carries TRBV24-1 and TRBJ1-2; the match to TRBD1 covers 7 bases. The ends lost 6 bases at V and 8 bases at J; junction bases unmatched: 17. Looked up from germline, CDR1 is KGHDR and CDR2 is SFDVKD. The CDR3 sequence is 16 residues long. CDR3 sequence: CATSTKGANGGGGYTF. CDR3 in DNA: TGTGCCACCAGTACGAAGGGGGCAAATGGAGGGGGAGGCTACACCTTC.

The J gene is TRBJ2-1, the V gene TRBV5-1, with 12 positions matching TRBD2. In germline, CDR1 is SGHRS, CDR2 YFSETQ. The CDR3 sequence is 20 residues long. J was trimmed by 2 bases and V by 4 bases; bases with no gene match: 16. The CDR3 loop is CASSPNGLAGGFRTYNEQFF. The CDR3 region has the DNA TGCGCCAGCAGCCCAAACGGCCTAGCGGGAGGGTTTCGTACCTACAATGAGCAGTTCTTC.

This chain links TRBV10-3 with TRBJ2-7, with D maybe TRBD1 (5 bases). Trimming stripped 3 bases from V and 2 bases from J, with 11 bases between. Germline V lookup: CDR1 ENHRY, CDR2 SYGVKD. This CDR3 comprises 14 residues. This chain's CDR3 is CAISESRAPYEQYF. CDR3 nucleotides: TGTGCCATCAGTGAATCCAGGGCCCCCTACGAGCAGTACTTC.

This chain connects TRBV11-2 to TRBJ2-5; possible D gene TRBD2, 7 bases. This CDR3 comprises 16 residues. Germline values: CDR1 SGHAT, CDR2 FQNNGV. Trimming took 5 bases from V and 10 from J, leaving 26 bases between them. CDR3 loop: CASSRSVGGALVGQYF. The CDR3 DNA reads TGTGCCAGCAGCCGGTCGGTGGGGGGGGCCTTAGTGGGCCAGTACTTC.

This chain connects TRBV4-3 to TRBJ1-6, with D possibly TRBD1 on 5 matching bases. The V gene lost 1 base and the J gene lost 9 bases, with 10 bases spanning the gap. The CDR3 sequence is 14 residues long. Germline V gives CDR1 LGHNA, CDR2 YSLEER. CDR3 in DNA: TGCGCCAGCAGCCAAGCCGGCGGGGGTTCACCCCTCCACTTT. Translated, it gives CASSQAGGGSPLHF.

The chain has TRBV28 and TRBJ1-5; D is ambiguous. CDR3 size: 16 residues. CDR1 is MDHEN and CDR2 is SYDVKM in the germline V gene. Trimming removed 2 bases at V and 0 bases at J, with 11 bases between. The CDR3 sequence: CASSLTVRLSNQPQHF. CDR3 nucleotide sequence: TGTGCCAGCAGTTTAACAGTCAGGCTTAGCAATCAGCCCCAGCATTTT.